This TCR beta chain was recorded in a study of regulatory T cells in long-lasting Graves disease. General study results and limits: TRBV28, TRBJ1-2 and TRBJ2-5 were segments that persistent disease favored.

Time point: persistent/refractory GD, antithyroid drugs over 5 years with positive TRAb. The TCR library was prepared using RNA isolated from PBMCs. Germline CDR1 reads KGHSH; CDR2 reads LQKENI. The CDR3 contains 14 residues. Trimming left V 5 bases short and J 0 bases short, with 10 bases between. As to this clonotype: The target antigen is unknown.

Both iRepertoire HTBI primers and Arm-PCR of CDR3 regions were used to build the TCR beta libraries. TCRdb re-called the multiplex PCR reads through MiXCR, storing one row per CDR3 protein. The sample includes under 450,000 distinct CDR3 sequences, around a quarter of them seen just once. Sequencing used peripheral blood mononuclear cells (PBMCs), obtained when the disease was refractory, from a patient treated with antithyroid drugs. V is TRBV18 and J is TRBJ1-1; unclear D gene. The TCR originated in a female donor with Graves disease. The CDR3 coding sequence is TGTGCCAGCTCAGGGGTCCGGGTGAACACTGAAGCTTTCTTT. Residues: CASSGVRVNTEAFF.